This paragraph covers one T cell receptor beta chain sequence. Antigen: not known. Sequencing used immunoSEQ multiplex PCR; TCRdb keeps in-frame clones, though not all of them. The repertoire holds tens of thousands of clones, around 76% seen once, with roughly an eighth in the top ten. The data originate from a study of CD4 T cells in relation to SARS-CoV-2 and coronaviruses. Study in general: The HLA restriction of the shared crossreactive spike epitopes was mapped.

Unexposed donor CD4+ T cells date from about 2011-2018, before the COVID-19 pandemic. Isolation of CD4+ T cells took place after approximately eleven days in culture. On days 3 and 7, cultures got half fresh IL-2 medium. The sample comprised CD4+ T cells from PBMCs, cultured in vitro. The receptor's source is a human donor in good health.

CDR3 nucleotide sequence: TGTGCCAGCAGCTTACAGGGTGGGGGTAATGAAAAACTGTTTTTT. This encodes CASSLQGGGNEKLFF. J is TRBJ1-4 and V is TRBV7-9, with D maybe TRBD1 (5 bases). Trimming removed 2 bases from V and 4 bases from J, with 11 bases in between. Germline assignment: CDR1 SEHNR and CDR2 FQNEAQ (reference sequence). The CDR3 loop spans 15 amino acids.